This is a list of T cell receptor beta chains from one sample in a study of fetal regulatory T cell absence and autoimmunity. Libraries were prepared by immunoSEQ multiplex PCR; TCRdb keeps only in-frame clonotypes and omits some of them. The table records about 43,000 clones, just under 85% of them present only once. The specimen was cord blood. The receptors come from a newborn boy with IPEX syndrome. Both conserved end residues are part of each CDR3. Fields, in order: J gene, D gene, V gene, clone size, CDR3 protein, CDR3 DNA. The D gene is left open where the match is weak. A clone size is listed for some rows: how often the clone was seen (once, few, many), or a class if it is expanded.

>TRBJ2-2|TRBD1|TRBV19|-
CASSMGTGGTGELFF
TGTGCCAGTAGTATGGGGACAGGGGGCACCGGGGAGCTGTTTTTT
>TRBJ2-3|-|TRBV6-1|-
CASSEDVLDTQYF
TGTGCCAGCAGTGAAGACGTATTAGATACGCAGTATTTT
>TRBJ1-6|TRBD1|TRBV4-1|-
CASSQPRRGQGNSPLHF
TGCGCCAGCAGCCAGCCCCGACGGGGACAGGGTAATTCACCCCTCCACTTT
>TRBJ2-2|TRBD1|TRBV27|-
CASSLGGPGELFF
TGTGCCAGCAGTCTAGGGGGCCCCGGGGAGCTGTTTTTT
>TRBJ1-6|-|TRBV6-6|-
CASSYSGSPLHF
TGTGCCAGCAGTTACTCAGGTTCACCCCTCCACTTT
>TRBJ1-5|-|TRBV6-5|-
CASSPLADSNQPQHF
TGTGCCAGCAGTCCTCTGGCAGATAGCAATCAGCCCCAGCATTTT
>TRBJ1-3|-|TRBV11-2|-
CASSSEGRQSAIYF
TGTGCCAGCAGCTCAGAGGGGCGACAGTCCGCCATATATTTT
>TRBJ1-5|-|TRBV7-2|-
CASSFNGYSNQPQHF
TGTGCCAGCAGCTTTAACGGTTATAGCAATCAGCCCCAGCATTTT
>TRBJ2-5|-|TRBV5-1|-
CASRLESGETQYF
TGCGCCAGCAGATTGGAGAGCGGAGAGACCCAGTACTTC
>TRBJ2-3|-|TRBV29-1|-
CSVVSTDTQYF
TGCAGCGTTGTCAGTACAGATACGCAGTATTTT
>TRBJ2-7|-|TRBV6-5|few
CASSYRVAYEQYF
TGTGCCAGCAGTTATAGGGTGGCCTACGAGCAGTACTTC
>TRBJ2-7|-|TRBV7-9|once
CASSFKGAEQYF
TGTGCCAGCAGCTTTAAGGGTGCCGAGCAGTACTTC
>TRBJ2-7|-|TRBV2|-
CASSPSPDYEQYF
TGTGCCAGCAGCCCCAGCCCTGACTACGAGCAGTACTTC
>TRBJ2-3|-|TRBV11-2|-
CASSSHPGFDTQYF
TGTGCCAGCAGCTCCCATCCGGGTTTCGATACGCAGTATTTT
>TRBJ2-3|TRBD2|TRBV5-1|once
CASSFLGTSRDTQYF
TGCGCCAGCAGCTTTTTAGGGACTAGCCGAGATACGCAGTATTTT
>TRBJ2-7|-|TRBV4-2|-
CASSQDRGTPFSYEQYF
TGTGCCAGCAGCCAAGATCGCGGGACACCCTTCTCCTACGAGCAGTACTTC
>TRBJ1-1|-|TRBV27|-
CASSLDRNTEAFF
TGTGCCAGCAGTTTGGACAGGAACACTGAAGCTTTCTTT
>TRBJ2-2|-|TRBV29-1|-
CSVLGTNTGELFF
TGCAGCGTACTGGGCACCAACACCGGGGAGCTGTTTTTT
>TRBJ1-2|TRBD1|TRBV5-6|-
CASSDGTGVGYTF
TGTGCCAGCAGCGACGGGACAGGGGTGGGCTACACCTTC
>TRBJ2-7|-|TRBV6-5|-
CASSEALEQYF
TGTGCCAGCAGTGAAGCGCTCGAGCAGTACTTC
>TRBJ1-6|TRBD1|TRBV6-6|-
CASSYSTGKRSPLHF
TGTGCCAGCAGTTACTCGACAGGGAAGCGTTCACCCCTCCACTTT
>TRBJ2-3|TRBD1|TRBV10-3|-
CAISEFRDRGPTDTQYF
TGTGCCATCAGTGAATTCCGGGACAGGGGCCCCACAGATACGCAGTATTTT
>TRBJ2-7|-|TRBV7-9|once
CASSLEQADEQYF
TGTGCCAGCAGCTTAGAACAGGCTGACGAGCAGTACTTC
>TRBJ2-7|TRBD1|TRBV30|once
CASSRTGAMTYEQYF
TGTGCCAGCTCTCGGACAGGGGCCATGACCTACGAGCAGTACTTC
>TRBJ1-1|-|TRBV6-1|-
CASSDRRNTEAFF
TGTGCCAGCAGCGACCGACGGAACACTGAAGCTTTCTTT
>TRBJ2-7|-|TRBV5-1|-
CASSLTGYEQYF
TGCGCCAGCAGCTTGACAGGGTACGAGCAGTACTTC
>TRBJ1-2|-|TRBV6-5|-
CASSYSGVGYGYTF
TGTGCCAGCAGTTACTCAGGGGTGGGCTATGGCTACACCTTC
>TRBJ2-7|-|TRBV15|-
CATSRDLGGGYEQYF
TGTGCCACCAGCAGAGATCTGGGGGGAGGCTACGAGCAGTACTTC
>TRBJ1-3|TRBD1|TRBV19|-
CASSPDRVPGNTIYF
TGTGCCAGTAGTCCAGACAGGGTTCCTGGAAACACCATATATTTT